The rows below give T cell receptor beta chains drawn from one sample of a study of identical twins. TCRdb passed the 5' RACE reads through MiXCR, listing each CDR3 protein once. In the table there are some 1,600,000 distinct CDR3 sequences, around 29% of which are singletons. The sample taken for sequencing was cord blood. Every receptor here comes from a newborn girl in good health. Both conserved end residues are part of each CDR3. Each record gives: CDR3 protein, CDR3 DNA, clone size, J gene, D gene, V gene. D genes are given only for firm matches. Rows give clone size only sometimes, using once, few, many, or a class for an expanded clone.

cdr3_aa: CASSLVPAGEQETQYF
cdr3_nt: TGTGCCAGCAGCTTAGTCCCAGCGGGGGAACAAGAGACCCAGTACTTC
clone_size: few
j_call: TRBJ2-5
d_call: TRBD2
v_call: TRBV11-1

cdr3_aa: CASSQDSIRGTKQFF
cdr3_nt: TGTGCCAGCAGCCAAGATTCGATTAGGGGGACGAAGCAGTTCTTC
clone_size: .
j_call: TRBJ2-1
d_call: .
v_call: TRBV3-1

cdr3_aa: CSASLTGGEGYGYTF
cdr3_nt: TGCAGTGCTAGCTTAACAGGGGGCGAGGGCTATGGCTACACCTTC
clone_size: .
j_call: TRBJ1-2
d_call: TRBD1
v_call: TRBV20-1

cdr3_aa: CASRTRPGKGFEKLFF
cdr3_nt: TGTGCCAGCAGAACTAGGCCGGGGAAGGGGTTTGAAAAACTGTTTTTT
clone_size: .
j_call: TRBJ1-4
d_call: .
v_call: TRBV7-2

cdr3_aa: CSARDLDKRYGYTF
cdr3_nt: TGCAGTGCTAGAGATTTGGACAAGCGCTATGGCTACACCTTC
clone_size: few
j_call: TRBJ1-2
d_call: .
v_call: TRBV20-1

cdr3_aa: CSATLGRVSYNEQFF
cdr3_nt: TGCAGTGCTACCTTAGGCAGGGTCTCCTACAATGAGCAGTTCTTC
clone_size: .
j_call: TRBJ2-1
d_call: .
v_call: TRBV20-1

cdr3_aa: CAISAPTGVEAFF
cdr3_nt: TGTGCCATCAGTGCCCCTACAGGGGTGGAAGCTTTCTTT
clone_size: .
j_call: TRBJ1-1
d_call: TRBD1
v_call: TRBV10-3

cdr3_aa: CASSADRDHEQYF
cdr3_nt: TGTGCCAGCAGCGCGGACAGGGACCACGAGCAGTACTTC
clone_size: few
j_call: TRBJ2-7
d_call: TRBD1
v_call: TRBV9

cdr3_aa: CASSFIRQVSKRGTEAFF
cdr3_nt: TGTGCCAGCAGCTTTATTAGACAGGTCTCGAAGCGGGGCACTGAAGCTTTCTTT
clone_size: few
j_call: TRBJ1-1
d_call: .
v_call: TRBV7-9

cdr3_aa: CSVEDPGNEAFF
cdr3_nt: TGCAGCGTTGAAGATCCGGGGAATGAAGCTTTCTTT
clone_size: few
j_call: TRBJ1-1
d_call: .
v_call: TRBV29-1

cdr3_aa: CASIIIAGAGNNEQYF
cdr3_nt: TGTGCCAGCATAATCATAGCGGGAGCAGGCAACAATGAGCAGTACTTC
clone_size: .
j_call: TRBJ2-5
d_call: TRBD2
v_call: TRBV2